One and the same sample provided the 16 T cell receptor beta chains below, sequenced in a study of T-cell reconstitution after alpha-beta-depleted transplantation in children. This sample's TCRbeta library carried unique molecular identifier barcodes. TCRdb re-called the PCR reads through MiXCR, storing one row per CDR3 protein. Of about 610,000 distinct CDR3 sequences in the sample, roughly a tenth were seen once. This specimen was PBMCs from the stem cell graft donor, taken from the stem cell graft. The receptors shown here come from a human donor who donated a stem cell graft to a child with acute myeloid leukemia.

V usage is TRBV5-8 and J usage is TRBJ2-1; 8 nucleotides align to TRBD2. Losses at the gene ends were 3 bases for V and 8 bases for J; bases not matched to a gene: 10. Germline values: CDR1 SGHTS, CDR2 YDEGEE. This CDR3 region has 15 residues. The CDR3 coding sequence is TGTGCCAGCAGCTCACCGGGACTAGGCGTGGATGAGCAGTTCTTC. This codes for CASSSPGLGVDEQFF.

This clonotype was observed a few times. This sequence joins TRBV6-7 and TRBJ2-4; D remains ambiguous. TRBV6-7 is annotated as an ORF whose role is uncertain. Trimming removed 6 bases from V and 7 bases from J, with 13 bases in between. This CDR3 contains 13 residues. CDR3 sequence reads: CASRQDIPNIQYF. For the CDR3, the DNA is TGTGCCAGCAGACAAGACATTCCCAACATTCAGTACTTC.

A few counts support this clonotype. V is TRBV20-1 and J is TRBJ1-5; possibly TRBD1 for D (6 bases). V was trimmed by 0 bases and J by 4 bases, leaving 13 bases between them. Germline V gene lookup returns CDR1 DFQATT and CDR2 SNEGSKA (reference sequence). The CDR3 runs to 15 residues. Here the CDR3 DNA reads TGCAGTGCTAGAGAGCACCGGACAGAAAATCAGCCCCAGCATTTT. Residues: CSAREHRTENQPQHF.

The J gene is TRBJ2-5, the V gene TRBV20-1; 9 nucleotides agree with TRBD2. This CDR3 has 15 amino acids. With V trimmed by 2 bases and J by 5 bases, 9 bases remained unmatched. CDR1 and CDR2 from the germline V gene are DFQATT and SNEGSKA (reference sequence). CDR3: CSARSMAGGKETQYF. CDR3 coding DNA: TGCAGTGCTAGATCGATGGCGGGAGGGAAGGAGACCCAGTACTTC.

The rearrangement joins TRBV6-2 or TRBV6-3 to TRBJ2-3, with 11 nucleotides matching TRBD2. Germline V lookup: CDR1 MNHEY, CDR2 SVGEGT. The CDR3 is 16 amino acids. The V gene end was trimmed by 6 bases and the J gene end by 1 base; junction bases not matched to a gene: 6. In DNA, the CDR3 is TGTGCCAGCAGCCAGATACTAGCGGGAGGCACAGATACGCAGTATTTT. It codes for CASSQILAGGTDTQYF.

This clonotype was detected only a few times. This chain connects TRBV27 to TRBJ2-2; 7 bases match TRBD2. V trimming: 5 bases; J trimming: 0 bases; junction bases outside the gene matches: 12. This CDR3 is 18 amino acids long. Germline V CDR1 and CDR2: MNHEY, SMNVEV (reference sequence). Here the CDR3 reads CASSPLLLAATNTGELFF. Here the CDR3 DNA reads TGTGCCAGCAGTCCCCTCCTGCTAGCGGCGACGAACACCGGGGAGCTGTTTTTT.

This clonotype was recorded many times. The chain is built from TRBV5-1 and TRBJ2-3; D is unresolved. This CDR3 has 15 residues. The V and J ends lost 7 bases and 0 bases respectively, with 15 bases between them. Germline assignment: CDR1 SGHRS and CDR2 YFSETQ. This chain's CDR3 is CASQYRTSSTDTQYF. DNA for the CDR3: TGCGCCAGCCAATACAGAACCTCTAGCACAGATACGCAGTATTTT.

The V gene is TRBV7-2, the J gene TRBJ2-1; TRBD2 matches at 7 bases. The ends lost 5 bases at V and 7 bases at J; junction bases unmatched: 8. This CDR3 spans 14 amino acids. Per germline, CDR1 SGHTA and CDR2 FQGNSA. The CDR3 bases are TGTGCCAGCAGCCTACAGGCGGGAGAGAATGAGCAGTTCTTC. Amino acid sequence: CASSLQAGENEQFF.

This clonotype has at least ten counts. The chain joins TRBV7-9 to TRBJ2-5; tentative D call: TRBD1 (5 bases). CDR3 length: 15 residues. Per germline, CDR1 SEHNR and CDR2 FQNEAQ (reference sequence). Trimming pared 4 bases from V and 3 bases from J, leaving 15 bases between. The CDR3 here is CASSSQGRKKETQYF. The CDR3 DNA follows: TGTGCCAGCAGCTCCCAGGGAAGGAAAAAAGAGACCCAGTACTTC.

Only a few counts were recorded for this clonotype. The gene calls are TRBV2 and TRBJ2-5, with D hard to call. V lost 8 bases and J 5 bases, leaving 9 bases between the germline ends. Germline V gene sequence: CDR1 SNHLY, CDR2 FYNNEI. The CDR3 extends over 11 amino acids. DNA for the CDR3: TGTGCCAGCCTAGTCTTGGAGACCCAGTACTTC. This sequence encodes CASLVLETQYF.

The chain combines TRBV9 with TRBJ1-3; 11 positions agree with TRBD1. The ends lost 4 bases at V and 3 bases at J; junction bases unmatched: 6. CDR1 is SGDLS, CDR2 YYNGEE, per germline. CDR3 length: 16 amino acids. In DNA, the CDR3 is TGTGCCAGCAGCACCCGGACAGGGGGCTTTGGAAACACCATATATTTT. Translated, it gives CASSTRTGGFGNTIYF.

This clonotype was counted only a few times. The junction departs from germline at one end; a sequencing error may be responsible. The gene calls are TRBV5-1 and TRBJ2-2; the D gene is possibly TRBD2 (5 bases). Germline loops: CDR1 SGHRS, CDR2 YFSETQ. The CDR3 runs 16 residues. CDR3 sequence (DNA): TGCGCCAGCAGCTTGGCCCGGACTCGCGGTACCGGGGAGCTGTTGTTT. Protein sequence: CASSLARTRGTGELLF.

This clonotype was counted between two and nine times. The chain employs TRBV5-1 and TRBJ2-5; D is undetermined. V was cut by 7 bases and J by 1 base, with 11 bases left in between. The CDR3 totals 13 residues. Germline V gene lookup returns CDR1 SGHRS and CDR2 YFSETQ. This chain's CDR3 is CASRSNPQETQYF. DNA of the CDR3: TGCGCCAGCCGGTCAAACCCCCAAGAGACCCAGTACTTC. The variable domain in full, with the rest retrieved from reference TRBV5-1 and TRBJ2-5, is KAGVTQTPRYLIKTRGQQVTLSCSPISGHRSVSWYQQTPGQGLQFLFEYFSETQRNKGNFPGRFSGRQFSNSRSEMNVSTLELGDSALYLCASRSNPQETQYFGPGTRLLVL.

This clonotype was seen repeatedly, ten times or more. This rearrangement joins TRBV7-9 to TRBJ2-7; the match to TRBD1 covers 7 bases. Unmatched junction bases numbered 5, after V lost 3 bases and J lost 3 bases. Per germline, CDR1 SEHNR and CDR2 FQNEAQ (reference sequence). This CDR3 spans 14 amino acids. The CDR3 loop reads CASSLGQSNYEQYF. The CDR3 coding sequence is TGTGCCAGCAGCTTGGGACAGTCAAACTACGAGCAGTACTTC.

This clonotype was counted a few times. The chain is built from TRBV3-1 and TRBJ2-7; possible D gene TRBD2, 6 bases. Deletions cut 2 bases from V and 0 bases from J, with 11 bases between. The CDR3 is 15 residues long. The germline gives CDR1 LGHDT, CDR2 YNNKEL (reference sequence). The CDR3 protein is CASSQRGIRSYEQYF. The CDR3 bases are TGTGCCAGCAGCCAACGGGGGATTCGCTCCTACGAGCAGTACTTC.

This clonotype has just a few counts. The rearrangement joins TRBV29-1 to TRBJ2-1, with 8 bases aligning to TRBD1. This CDR3 is 16 amino acids long. V lost 3 bases, J lost 4 bases, and 11 bases stayed unmatched. Germline V gene data show CDR1 as SQVTM and CDR2 as ANQGSEA. The CDR3 DNA reads as TGCAGCGTTGACGGAAATCAGGGGGCGGTATACAATGAGCAGTTCTTC. It yields the protein CSVDGNQGAVYNEQFF.